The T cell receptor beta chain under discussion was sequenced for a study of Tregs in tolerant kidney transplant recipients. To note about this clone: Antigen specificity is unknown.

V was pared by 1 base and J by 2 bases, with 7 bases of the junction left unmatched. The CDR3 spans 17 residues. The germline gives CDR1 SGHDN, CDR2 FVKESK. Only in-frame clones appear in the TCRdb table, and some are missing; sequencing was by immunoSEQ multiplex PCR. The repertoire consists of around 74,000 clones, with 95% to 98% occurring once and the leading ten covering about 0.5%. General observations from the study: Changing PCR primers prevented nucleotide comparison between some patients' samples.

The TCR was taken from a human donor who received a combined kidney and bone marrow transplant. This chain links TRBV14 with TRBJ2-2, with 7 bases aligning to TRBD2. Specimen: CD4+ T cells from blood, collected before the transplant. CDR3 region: CASSQGSGGGNTGELFF. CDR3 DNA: TGTGCCAGCAGCCAAGGTTCTGGGGGGGGTAACACCGGGGAGCTGTTTTTT.